This T cell receptor (beta chain) was identified during a study of response to subunit inactivated influenza vaccine. Study observations and caveats: Each seasonal influenza vaccination, the authors suggested, recruits few new T cells.

TCRdb used MiXCR to reprocess the RT-PCR reads, holding one entry per CDR3 protein. The table records fewer than 250,000 distinct CDR3 sequences, 13% to 15% of them present only once. This clonotype was detected many times. Its antigen is not identified. The ends were cut back, 3 bases at V and 1 base at J, with 11 bases in the middle. Germline values: CDR1 SEHNR, CDR2 FQNEAQ (reference sequence). This CDR3 spans 15 amino acids. The receptor was derived from a man aged 45-65 years who received an inactivated influenza vaccine. The chain combines TRBV7-9 with TRBJ2-3, with D perhaps matching TRBD1 (5 bases). Sequenced material: CD8+ T cells sorted from PBMCs, taken about 5 days after vaccination. CDR3 bases: TGTGCCAGCAGCTTGAGACAGATAGGCACAGATACGCAGTATTTT. As protein: CASSLRQIGTDTQYF.